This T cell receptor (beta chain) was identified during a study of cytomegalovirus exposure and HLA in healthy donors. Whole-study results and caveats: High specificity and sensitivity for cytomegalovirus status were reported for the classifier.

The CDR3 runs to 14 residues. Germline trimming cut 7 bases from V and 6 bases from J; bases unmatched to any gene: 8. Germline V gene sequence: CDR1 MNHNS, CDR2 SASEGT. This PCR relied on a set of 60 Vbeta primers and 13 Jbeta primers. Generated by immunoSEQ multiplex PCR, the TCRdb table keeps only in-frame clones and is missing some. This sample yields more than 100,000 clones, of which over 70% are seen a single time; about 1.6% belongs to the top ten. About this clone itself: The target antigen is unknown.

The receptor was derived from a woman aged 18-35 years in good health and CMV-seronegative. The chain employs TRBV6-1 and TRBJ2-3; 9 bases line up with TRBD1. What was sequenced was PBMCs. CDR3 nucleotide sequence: TGTGCCAGCACCCTGGACAGGGGATCGGATACGCAGTATTTT. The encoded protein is CASTLDRGSDTQYF.